Each of the 15 T cell receptor beta chains below was sequenced from the same sample in a study of shared clonotypes between healthy human individuals. Here immunoSEQ multiplex PCR was the method, and the copy in TCRdb shows in-frame clones only, minus some. The repertoire consists of millions of clones, with approximately 94% occurring once and the leading ten covering over 0.12%. The source material was naive CD4+ T cells sorted from blood. Noted subset: CD45RA+ positively selected. These receptors were collected from a man younger than 35 in good health.

The genes are TRBV28 and TRBJ1-4; 8 positions match TRBD1. Germline V CDR1 and CDR2: MDHEN, SYDVKM. Trimming at V came to 2 bases and at J to 13 bases, leaving 3 bases not matched to a gene. This CDR3 has 12 amino acids. CDR3 protein: CASSLRTGLLFF. Written as DNA, the CDR3 is TGTGCCAGCAGTTTAAGGACAGGGCTACTGTTTTTT. Looking up the rest from reference TRBV28 and TRBJ1-4 gives the full variable domain: DVKVTQSSRYLVKRTGEKVFLECVQDMDHENMFWYRQDPGLGLRLIYFSYDVKMKEKGDIPEGYSVSREKKERFSLILESASTNQTSMYLCASSLRTGLLFFGSGTQLSVL.

Only one count was recorded for this clone. The rearrangement uses TRBV30 and TRBJ2-5, with D uncertain. The CDR3 is made up of 13 amino acids. Germline V CDR1 and CDR2: GTSNPN, SVGIG (reference sequence). V lost 4 bases and J lost 2, with 11 bases in between. CDR3: CAWTRQVQETQYF. The CDR3 coding sequence is TGTGCCTGGACTAGGCAGGTACAAGAGACCCAGTACTTC.

This clone turned up a few times. In the same sample, other DNA sequences code for this CDR3. This rearrangement joins TRBV5-1 to TRBJ1-1; no firm D call. The CDR3 covers 13 residues. Germline lookup yields CDR1 SGHRS and CDR2 YFSETQ. The V end was cut by 1 base, the J end by 1 base, with 5 bases between. The DNA of the CDR3 is TGCGCCAGCAGCTTGAGTCAGAACACTGAAGCTTTCTTT. Amino acids: CASSLSQNTEAFF.

The rearrangement links TRBV6-6 to TRBJ2-3; the D is unclear. CDR1 is MNHNY, CDR2 SVGAGI, per germline (reference sequence). V dropped 4 bases and J dropped 3 bases, with 5 bases sitting between them. The CDR3 runs 12 residues. Written as DNA, the CDR3 is TGTGCCAGCAGTTCAGCTACAGATACGCAGTATTTT. This encodes CASSSATDTQYF.

DNA of the CDR3: TGTGCCATCAGTGAGCCGGAGGGACGAAAACTGAACACTGAAGCTTTCTTT. Residues: CAISEPEGRKLNTEAFF. The gene calls are TRBV10-3 and TRBJ1-1, with a tentative D call TRBD1 (5 bases). Deletions cut 2 bases from V and 0 bases from J, with 16 bases between. The length of the CDR3 is 17 residues. CDR1 and CDR2 from the germline V gene are ENHRY and SYGVKD.

The chain joins TRBV11-2 to TRBJ2-3; no definite D call. The V and J ends lost 3 bases and 4 bases respectively, with 11 bases between them. The CDR3 extends over 14 amino acids. CDR1 SGHAT and CDR2 FQNNGV come from the germline V gene. The CDR3 DNA is TGTGCCAGCAGCTTTGTTAGGGCGGCAGATACGCAGTATTTT. It translates to CASSFVRAADTQYF.

As concerns this clone: Likely a read error: the CDR3 ends without its conserved phenylalanine or tryptophan. Because the CDR3's place on the DNA is in doubt, the DNA is left out and the CDR3 is given as listed by TCRdb. The chain has TRBV5-1 and TRBJ1-2; TRBD1 is taken as the D call from the table, unchecked against the DNA. The CDR3 is made up of 11 amino acids, end residues included. Per germline, CDR1 SGHRS and CDR2 YFSETQ. The CDR3 loop is CASSLVGQGLG.

V and J are TRBV2 and TRBJ2-7; D not resolved. CDR1 and CDR2 from the germline V gene are SNHLY and FYNNEI. Trimming took off 4 bases at V and 4 bases at J, with 14 bases between the two ends. CDR3 length equals 14 residues. For the CDR3, the DNA is TGTGCCAGCAGTGTCGAGGTTTCCGGGTACGAGCAGTACTTC. It translates to CASSVEVSGYEQYF. Full variable domain (outside the CDR3, taken from reference TRBV2 and TRBJ2-7): EPEVTQTPSHQVTQMGQEVILRCVPISNHLYFYWYRQILGQKVEFLVSFYNNEISEKSEIFDDQFSVERPDGSNFTLKIRSTKLEDSAMYFCASSVEVSGYEQYFGPGTRLTVT.

Turning to this clone: This specimen includes other DNA sequences encoding the same CDR3. The chain uses TRBV7-3 and TRBJ1-6; weak D call: TRBD1 (5 bases). There are 13 residues in the CDR3. The V gene lost 3 bases and the J gene lost 9 bases, with 9 bases spanning the gap. Germline CDR1 and CDR2: SGHTA and FQGTGA. The CDR3 sequence: CASSLGTASPLHF. In nucleotides, the CDR3 is TGTGCCAGCAGCTTGGGGACCGCTTCACCCCTCCACTTT.

The chain recombines TRBV5-1 with TRBJ2-3; the match to TRBD2 covers 8 bases. The CDR3 spans 16 residues. Germline CDR1 is SGHRS and CDR2 is YFSETQ. V was pared by 3 bases and J by 2 bases, with 8 bases of the junction left unmatched. The CDR3 protein is CASSSIAGTTTDTQYF. The CDR3 nucleotides read TGCGCCAGCAGCTCTATAGCGGGGACGACCACAGATACGCAGTATTTT. The whole variable domain, remainder taken from reference TRBV5-1 and TRBJ2-3, is KAGVTQTPRYLIKTRGQQVTLSCSPISGHRSVSWYQQTPGQGLQFLFEYFSETQRNKGNFPGRFSGRQFSNSRSEMNVSTLELGDSALYLCASSSIAGTTTDTQYFGPGTRLTVL.

The chain couples TRBV5-8 to TRBJ1-2, with unresolved D. Trimming cost V 0 bases and J 4 bases, with 10 bases left between them. Germline V lookup: CDR1 SGHTS, CDR2 YDEGEE. The CDR3 contains 14 residues. CDR3 protein: CASSLDFWSYGYTF. In DNA form, the CDR3 reads TGTGCCAGCAGCTTGGACTTTTGGTCCTATGGCTACACCTTC.

This clone was detected once. This chain connects TRBV27 to TRBJ1-2; weak D call: TRBD1 (6 bases). The CDR3 runs to 13 residues. The germline V gene has CDR1 MNHEY and CDR2 SMNVEV (reference sequence). V lost 6 bases, J lost 8 bases, and 16 bases lay in between. CDR3: CASRRTGTDGYTF. For the CDR3, the DNA is TGTGCCAGCAGGAGAACAGGGACTGACGGCTACACCTTC.

This chain joins TRBV7-2 and TRBJ2-1; 14 bases agree with TRBD2. The junction had 1 base not matched to a gene; V was cut back by 4 bases and J by 5 bases. Germline assignment: CDR1 SGHTA and CDR2 FQGNSA. The CDR3 sequence is 15 residues long. CDR3 protein: CASSWTSGRNNEQFF. The CDR3 DNA is TGTGCCAGCAGCTGGACTAGCGGGAGGAACAATGAGCAGTTCTTC.

The CDR3 loop is CASSPGDRETGELFF. As DNA, the CDR3 is TGTGCCAGCAGCCCGGGGGACAGGGAAACCGGGGAGCTGTTTTTT. The J gene is TRBJ2-2, the V gene TRBV7-3; 9 bases align to TRBD1. The CDR3 length is 15 residues. Germline V gene data show CDR1 as SGHTA and CDR2 as FQGTGA. V lost 5 bases, J lost 5 bases, and 6 bases stayed unmatched.

The chain has TRBV6-6 and TRBJ2-7; 11 bases are a match to TRBD1. CDR3 length equals 15 residues. From germline, CDR1 is MNHNY and CDR2 SVGAGI (reference sequence). J lost 2 bases, V lost 6 bases, and 6 bases had no gene match. The CDR3 protein is CASRQPGQGAYEQYF. As DNA, the CDR3 is TGTGCCAGCAGACAACCGGGACAGGGGGCCTACGAGCAGTACTTC.